Below are 32 T cell receptor beta chains sequenced from a single sample in a study of shared clonotypes between healthy human individuals. Only in-frame clones appear in the TCRdb table, and some are missing; sequencing was by immunoSEQ multiplex PCR. The data show approximately 2,000,000 clones, with around 93% seen just once and around 1.7% held by the top ten. Naive CD8 cells lacked CD45RO, underwent positive selection for CCR7 and left out terminally differentiated effector memory CD45RA+ cells. The material sequenced was naive CD8+ T cells from PBMCs. These receptors originate from a man between 18 and 29 years old in good health. Some clones in this sample may be carry-over from other donors' samples.

The V and J genes are TRBV9 and TRBJ2-5; possibly TRBD2 for D (6 bases). CDR1 SGDLS and CDR2 YYNGEE come from the germline V gene. The V and J ends lost 4 bases and 5 bases respectively, with 21 bases between them. This CDR3 contains 16 residues. CDR3 bases: TGTGCCAGCAGCCCTGAGGACTATCCGGTCCAGGAGACCCAGTACTTC. Translating gives CASSPEDYPVQETQYF.

The rearrangement links TRBV2 to TRBJ2-7; no clear D gene. Germline V gene data show CDR1 as SNHLY and CDR2 as FYNNEI. CDR3 length: 13 residues. Trimming shortened V by 8 bases and J by 3 bases, and 14 bases separated the two germline ends. In nucleotides, the CDR3 is TGTGCCAGCTTTGATTGGCAGGACTACGAGCAGTACTTC. Translated: CASFDWQDYEQYF. The complete variable domain, with remaining parts taken from reference TRBV2 and TRBJ2-7, reads EPEVTQTPSHQVTQMGQEVILRCVPISNHLYFYWYRQILGQKVEFLVSFYNNEISEKSEIFDDQFSVERPDGSNFTLKIRSTKLEDSAMYFCASFDWQDYEQYFGPGTRLTVT.

With respect to this clone: This specimen includes other DNA sequences encoding the same CDR3. The chain links TRBV9 to TRBJ2-7, with unresolved D. Trimming took off 0 bases at V and 0 bases at J, with 7 bases between the two ends. Per germline, CDR1 SGDLS and CDR2 YYNGEE. This CDR3 is 14 amino acids long. In nucleotides, the CDR3 is TGTGCCAGCAGCGTAGGTGACAACTCCTACGAGCAGTACTTC. As protein: CASSVGDNSYEQYF. Based on the CDR3 plus reference TRBV9 and TRBJ2-7, the full variable domain is DSGVTQTPKHLITATGQRVTLRCSPRSGDLSVYWYQQSLDQGLQFLIQYYNGEERAKGNILERFSAQQFPDLHSELNLSSLELGDSALYFCASSVGDNSYEQYFGPGTRLTVT.

The count of this clone is one. The V call is TRBV5-1, the J call TRBJ2-6; TRBD1 agrees at 7 bases. CDR1 and CDR2 (germline): SGHRS, YFSETQ. J lost 1 base, V lost 0 bases, and 4 bases had no gene match. The CDR3 consists of 17 residues. The CDR3 DNA reads TGCGCCAGCAGCTTGGGACAGGGATGGTCTGGGGCCAACGTCCTGACTTTC. It yields the protein CASSLGQGWSGANVLTF.

Comment on this clone: This same CDR3 is encoded by further DNA sequences in the sample. The V gene is TRBV6-6, the J gene TRBJ2-7; the match to TRBD2 covers 10 bases. Germline-derived CDR1 and CDR2 are MNHNY and SVGAGI (reference sequence). This CDR3 contains 15 residues. V lost 0 bases to trimming and J lost 3 bases; unmatched junction nucleotides: 2. The CDR3 is CASSYSASGSYEQYF. The DNA for the CDR3 is TGTGCCAGCAGTTACTCAGCTAGCGGGAGCTACGAGCAGTACTTC.

The chain joins TRBV28 to TRBJ2-1; TRBD2 is a possible D gene (6 bases). The CDR3 length is 16 residues. Trimming took 3 bases from V and 10 from J, leaving 22 bases between them. The germline V gene has CDR1 MDHEN and CDR2 SYDVKM. The CDR3 protein is CASSFLPGSSRGEQFF. The DNA for the CDR3 is TGTGCCAGCAGTTTTCTGCCGGGATCGTCTCGGGGGGAGCAGTTCTTC.

The chain employs TRBV27 and TRBJ1-4, with 12 bases identical to TRBD1. The CDR3 spans 15 residues. CDR1 and CDR2 (germline): MNHEY, SMNVEV (reference sequence). V lost 10 bases to trimming and J lost 8 bases; unmatched junction nucleotides: 11. In DNA form, the CDR3 reads TGTGCCACCCGGGACAGGGGGCGCGAGGGGGAAAAACTGTTTTTT. This gives the protein CATRDRGREGEKLFF.

The chain recombines TRBV27 with TRBJ2-1, with 10 bases that match TRBD2. Germline CDR1 is MNHEY and CDR2 is SMNVEV (reference sequence). V shed 5 bases, J shed 7 bases, and the junction held 5 bases outside the gene matches. The CDR3 consists of 14 residues. CDR3 sequence: CASSERLAGNEQFF. The CDR3 bases are TGTGCCAGCAGTGAGAGACTAGCGGGTAATGAGCAGTTCTTC.

The DNA for the CDR3 is TGTGCCAGCAGCCCTACACTCTCCTACGAGCAGTACTTC. Translation: CASSPTLSYEQYF. V gene TRBV11-2 combines with J gene TRBJ2-5; D ambiguous. The J call may be in error: the DNA end matches TRBJ2-7 better. This CDR3 has 13 amino acids. Germline CDR1 reads SGHAT; CDR2 reads FQNNGV.

The chain combines TRBV4-3 with TRBJ1-2, with D unclear. CDR1 and CDR2 (germline): LGHNA, YSLEER. The CDR3 is 14 residues long. V dropped 1 base and J dropped 2 bases, with 8 bases sitting between them. The CDR3 reads CASSQGDANYGYTF. In DNA, the CDR3 is TGCGCCAGCAGCCAAGGGGATGCAAACTATGGCTACACCTTC.

The genes are TRBV28 and TRBJ2-4; D gene unclear. The CDR3 consists of 19 residues. Trimming stripped 2 bases from V and 3 bases from J, with 23 bases between. CDR1 and CDR2 from the germline V gene are MDHEN and SYDVKM. CDR3 amino acids: CASSLLDLSRLFDKNIQYF. The CDR3 DNA reads TGTGCCAGCAGTTTACTTGATCTTAGCAGGTTATTTGACAAAAACATTCAGTACTTC.

This clone was detected a few times. The chain has TRBV19 and TRBJ1-4; D gene ambiguous. Trimming shortened V by 10 bases and J by 0 bases, and 9 bases separated the two germline ends. The CDR3 extends over 13 amino acids. Per germline, CDR1 LNHDA and CDR2 SQIVND (reference sequence). The CDR3 nucleotides read TGTGCCACCAACGACGCAACTAATGAAAAACTGTTTTTT. It codes for CATNDATNEKLFF.

This clone has only one observation. The chain links TRBV9 to TRBJ2-7; 7 bases line up with TRBD1. Germline CDR1 reads SGDLS; CDR2 reads YYNGEE. This CDR3 has 15 residues. Trimming cost V 4 bases and J 3 bases; bases outside gene matches: 10. This chain's CDR3 is CASSSHRTGFYEQYF. Here the CDR3 DNA reads TGTGCCAGCAGCTCCCATCGGACAGGTTTCTACGAGCAGTACTTC. Variable domain in full (rest from reference TRBV9 and TRBJ2-7): DSGVTQTPKHLITATGQRVTLRCSPRSGDLSVYWYQQSLDQGLQFLIQYYNGEERAKGNILERFSAQQFPDLHSELNLSSLELGDSALYFCASSSHRTGFYEQYFGPGTRLTVT.

J is TRBJ2-7 and V is TRBV2, with 8 nucleotides matching TRBD2. The V and J ends lost 3 bases and 1 base, in that order; junction bases with no gene match: 8. CDR3 length: 16 amino acids. Germline lookup yields CDR1 SNHLY and CDR2 FYNNEI. This CDR3 is CASSEGQREFSYEQYF. The DNA for the CDR3 is TGTGCCAGCAGTGAGGGTCAGCGGGAGTTTTCCTACGAGCAGTACTTC.

This chain uses TRBV19 with TRBJ2-2; D is unclear. The CDR3 has 13 residues. V gave up 4 bases and J gave up 2 bases, with 5 bases separating them. Germline V gene lookup returns CDR1 LNHDA and CDR2 SQIVND (reference sequence). The CDR3 loop reads CASSSPNTGELFF. The DNA for the CDR3 is TGTGCCAGTAGTAGTCCTAACACCGGGGAGCTGTTTTTT.

This rearrangement joins TRBV18 to TRBJ2-5; D is undetermined. Germline CDR1 and CDR2: KGHSH and LQKENI. This CDR3 spans 15 amino acids. V was clipped by 0 bases and J by 1 base, with 9 bases between them. The CDR3 sequence: CASSPPTRTQETQYF. The CDR3 DNA reads TGTGCCAGCTCACCACCGACCAGGACCCAAGAGACCCAGTACTTC.

V gene TRBV27 combines with J gene TRBJ2-7; a possible D gene is TRBD1 (5 bases). The CDR3 loop spans 15 amino acids. V lost 5 bases to trimming and J lost 0 bases, with 14 bases between them. CDR1 MNHEY and CDR2 SMNVEV come from the germline V gene (reference sequence). The CDR3 spells CASSPRVGASYEQYF. CDR3 coding DNA: TGTGCCAGCAGTCCCCGGGTAGGGGCCTCCTACGAGCAGTACTTC.

The chain has TRBV25-1 and TRBJ2-7, with 10 bases aligning to TRBD1. From germline, CDR1 is MGHDK and CDR2 SYGVNS. The length of the CDR3 is 14 residues. The junction had 0 bases not matched to a gene; V was cut back by 2 bases and J by 2 bases. The CDR3 bases are TGTGCCAGCAGTGAAGGGACAGGGGCCTACGAGCAGTACTTC. Amino acids: CASSEGTGAYEQYF.

This rearrangement joins TRBV5-4 to TRBJ2-7, with unresolved D. Deletions cut 0 bases from V and 2 bases from J, with 9 bases between. Per the germline V gene, CDR1 is SGHNT and CDR2 is YYREEE (reference sequence). The CDR3 is 14 residues long. Written as DNA, the CDR3 is TGTGCCAGCAGCTTGGTTCCTGGGGCCTACGAGCAGTACTTC. The encoded protein is CASSLVPGAYEQYF.

The chain joins TRBV11-3 to TRBJ2-3; tentatively, D is TRBD2 (6 bases). There are 16 residues in the CDR3. Germline values: CDR1 SGHNT, CDR2 YENEEA. V dropped 1 base and J dropped 1 base, with 12 bases sitting between them. The CDR3 protein is CASSLGGGLGTDTQYF. In nucleotides, the CDR3 is TGTGCCAGCAGCTTAGGGGGAGGTCTGGGCACAGATACGCAGTATTTT.

This rearrangement joins TRBV7-7 to TRBJ2-1; 9 bases line up with TRBD2. The CDR3 is made up of 15 amino acids. J was trimmed by 2 bases and V by 5 bases; bases with no gene match: 4. Germline assignment: CDR1 SSHAT and CDR2 FNYEAQ (reference sequence). The CDR3 loop reads CASSQGTSPYNEQFF. As DNA, the CDR3 is TGTGCCAGCAGCCAAGGGACTAGCCCCTACAATGAGCAGTTCTTC.

J is TRBJ2-1 and V is TRBV19; 8 bases are shared with TRBD2. The CDR3 contains 16 residues. Germline CDR1 and CDR2: LNHDA and SQIVND (reference sequence). J lost 1 base, V lost 3 bases, and 5 bases had no gene match. CDR3 residues: CASSIRREVSYNEQFF. In nucleotides, the CDR3 is TGTGCCAGTAGTATTAGGCGGGAGGTTTCCTACAATGAGCAGTTCTTC. Full variable domain (missing parts from reference TRBV19 and TRBJ2-1): DGGITQSPKYLFRKEGQNVTLSCEQNLNHDAMYWYRQDPGQGLRLIYYSQIVNDFQKGDIAEGYSVSREKKESFPLTVTSAQKNPTAFYLCASSIRREVSYNEQFFGPGTRLTVL.

The genes are TRBV19 and TRBJ2-7; 7 nucleotides agree with TRBD1. V dropped 6 bases and J dropped 5; count of bases not matched to a gene: 7. Germline CDR1 reads LNHDA; CDR2 reads SQIVND (reference sequence). This CDR3 has 13 amino acids. The CDR3 region is CASSLQGNDEQYF. The CDR3 bases are TGTGCCAGTAGCCTACAGGGGAACGACGAGCAGTACTTC.

The CDR3 here is CASSEYKDSGTQYF. DNA for the CDR3: TGTGCCAGCAGTGAATATAAGGATTCGGGGACCCAGTACTTC. The chain uses TRBV25-1 and TRBJ2-5, with D unclear. Trimming removed 0 bases at V and 7 bases at J, with 12 bases between. The CDR3 has 14 residues. Germline lookup yields CDR1 MGHDK and CDR2 SYGVNS.

The genes are TRBV5-6 and TRBJ2-1, with a possible D match to TRBD1 (5 bases). This CDR3 contains 13 residues. Per germline, CDR1 SGHDT and CDR2 YYEEEE. V was cut by 5 bases and J by 3 bases, with 9 bases left in between. The CDR3 DNA reads as TGTGCCAGCAGTCAGGGTTACTACAATGAGCAGTTCTTC. Encoded protein: CASSQGYYNEQFF.

About this clone itself: Other DNA variants within this sample encode the same CDR3. The chain is built from TRBV29-1 and TRBJ2-7; 8 nucleotides align to TRBD2. The germline CDR1 and CDR2 sequences are SQVTM and ANQGSEA. Losses at the gene ends were 6 bases for V and 0 bases for J; bases not matched to a gene: 7. This CDR3 is built from 14 residues. The CDR3 here is CSVAGSGSSYEQYF. The DNA of the CDR3 is TGCAGCGTGGCGGGGAGCGGGAGCTCCTACGAGCAGTACTTC.

The chain links TRBV4-1 to TRBJ2-1; D call uncertain. The CDR3 totals 18 residues. Per the germline V gene, CDR1 is MGHRA and CDR2 is YSYEKL. V lost 0 bases and J lost 0, with 15 bases in between. CDR3 sequence: CASSQEYRVRSSYNEQFF. CDR3 DNA sequence: TGCGCCAGCAGCCAAGAGTACCGGGTCCGAAGCTCCTACAATGAGCAGTTCTTC.

The rearrangement uses TRBV9 and TRBJ2-1, with a possible D match to TRBD2 (6 bases). CDR1 and CDR2 (germline): SGDLS, YYNGEE. This CDR3 is built from 13 residues. Trimming took off 4 bases at V and 8 bases at J, with 13 bases between the two ends. CDR3 DNA sequence: TGTGCCAGCAGCCCAGGAGGGAGAGATGAGCAGTTCTTC. Encoded protein: CASSPGGRDEQFF. Combining the CDR3 with reference TRBV9 and TRBJ2-1 gives the whole variable domain DSGVTQTPKHLITATGQRVTLRCSPRSGDLSVYWYQQSLDQGLQFLIQYYNGEERAKGNILERFSAQQFPDLHSELNLSSLELGDSALYFCASSPGGRDEQFFGPGTRLTVL.

The V call is TRBV5-1, the J call TRBJ2-2; D remains ambiguous. Germline-derived CDR1 and CDR2 are SGHRS and YFSETQ. CDR3 length: 14 residues. The V and J ends lost 2 bases and 8 bases respectively, with 13 bases between them. The CDR3 DNA reads as TGCGCCAGCAGCTTTACAGAACGAGATGGGGAGCTGTTTTTT. Translating it yields CASSFTERDGELFF.

This sequence joins TRBV7-9 and TRBJ2-7; perhaps TRBD1 as D (5 bases). Trimming shortened V by 1 base and J by 0 bases, and 13 bases separated the two germline ends. The CDR3 is 16 amino acids. CDR1 SEHNR and CDR2 FQNEAQ come from the germline V gene (reference sequence). CDR3 nucleotides: TGTGCCAGCAGCTTAGACAGCTGGGGCAGCTCCTACGAGCAGTACTTC. Its protein is CASSLDSWGSSYEQYF.

The genes are TRBV6-1 and TRBJ2-7, with 9 bases lining up with TRBD2. Germline CDR1 is MNHNS and CDR2 is SASEGT. Unmatched junction bases numbered 7, after V lost 7 bases and J lost 3 bases. This CDR3 spans 14 amino acids. The CDR3, as DNA: TGTGCCAGCAATTCAGGACTAGCGTACTACGAGCAGTACTTC. Its translation is CASNSGLAYYEQYF.

V is TRBV5-6 and J is TRBJ2-3; 10 positions agree with TRBD2. CDR3 length: 14 residues. CDR1 and CDR2 from the germline V gene are SGHDT and YYEEEE. Unmatched junction bases numbered 3, after V lost 5 bases and J lost 3 bases. The CDR3 nucleotides read TGTGCCAGCAGAGTGACTAGCGGGACAGATACGCAGTATTTT. Translated: CASRVTSGTDTQYF. The full variable domain, in which reference TRBV5-6 and TRBJ2-3 provide the parts outside the CDR3, is DAGVTQSPTHLIKTRGQQVTLRCSPKSGHDTVSWYQQALGQGPQFIFQYYEEEERQRGNFPDRFSGHQFPNYSSELNVNALLLGDSALYLCASRVTSGTDTQYFGPGTRLTVL.